Below, 10 T cell receptor beta chains from the same sample are listed, as sequenced in a study of cytomegalovirus exposure and HLA in healthy donors. Primers: 60 Vbeta forward and 13 Jbeta reverse. Some clones are missing from TCRdb's copy, which holds only in-frame ones; the method was immunoSEQ multiplex PCR. The sample carries 95,000 to 100,000 clones, 75% recorded once. Sequenced input: PBMCs. These receptors all come from a man between 45 and 60 years old in good health and CMV-seronegative.

This clone was found once. The chain employs TRBV5-6 and TRBJ1-2, with TRBD1 as a possible D gene (5 bases). The CDR3 sequence is 15 residues long. V dropped 0 bases and J dropped 4 bases, with 13 bases sitting between them. CDR1 is SGHDT and CDR2 is YYEEEE in the germline V gene. CDR3 amino acids: CASSLGTYELYGYTF. Here the CDR3 DNA reads TGTGCCAGCAGCTTGGGGACATACGAGCTCTATGGCTACACCTTC.

This clone appeared once. The junction and the germline gene differ at one end; a read error may be behind it. The chain has TRBV7-9 and TRBJ1-1; D ambiguous. This CDR3 has 13 amino acids. Per germline, CDR1 SEHNR and CDR2 FQNEAQ (reference sequence). Written as DNA, the CDR3 is TGTTCCAGCAGCTTAGCTGGCAGCGCTGAAGCTTTCTTT. Translated: CSSSLAGSAEAFF.

The V gene is TRBV19, the J gene TRBJ2-5; D call uncertain. Germline CDR1 and CDR2: LNHDA and SQIVND (reference sequence). V dropped 0 bases and J dropped 4 bases, with 9 bases sitting between them. The CDR3 consists of 14 residues. The CDR3 loop reads CASSIERAGETQYF. DNA for the CDR3: TGTGCCAGTAGTATAGAGCGCGCAGGAGAGACCCAGTACTTC.

The chain links TRBV11-2 to TRBJ1-1, with TRBD1 as a possible D gene (6 bases). The CDR3 length is 13 residues. CDR1 is SGHAT, CDR2 FQNNGV, per germline. V was shortened by 1 base and J by 6 bases, with 9 bases between the two germline ends. Written as DNA, the CDR3 is TGTGCCAGCAGCTTAGCAGGGGCCGCTGAAGCTTTCTTT. As protein: CASSLAGAAEAFF.

This clone was seen only once. The rearrangement uses TRBV7-6 and TRBJ1-4, with a tentative D call TRBD1 (5 bases). The CDR3 extends over 15 amino acids. Trimming took off 3 bases at V and 4 bases at J, with 12 bases between the two ends. The germline V gene encodes CDR1 SGHVS and CDR2 FNYEAQ. In DNA form, the CDR3 reads TGTGCCAGCAGCTTTAGGGGAGGAGTTAATGAAAAACTGTTTTTT. This codes for CASSFRGGVNEKLFF.

This chain links TRBV19 with TRBJ1-5; a weak D match, TRBD1 (5 bases). Germline loops: CDR1 LNHDA, CDR2 SQIVND (reference sequence). CDR3 length equals 16 residues. With 1 base removed from V and 6 bases from J, the gap between germline ends came to 16 bases. The CDR3 sequence is CASSIVTPQGGQPQHF. Here the CDR3 DNA reads TGTGCCAGTAGTATAGTCACCCCCCAGGGAGGTCAGCCCCAGCATTTT.

The V gene is TRBV5-1, the J gene TRBJ2-3; a weak D match, TRBD2 (5 bases). This CDR3 comprises 13 residues. CDR1 and CDR2 (germline): SGHRS, YFSETQ. The V end was cut by 4 bases, the J end by 11 bases, with 17 bases between. In DNA, the CDR3 is TGCGCCAGCAGCCCCCGGGGAGCTGAAATGCAGTATTTT. It specifies CASSPRGAEMQYF. Complete variable domain (other parts from reference TRBV5-1 and TRBJ2-3): KAGVTQTPRYLIKTRGQQVTLSCSPISGHRSVSWYQQTPGQGLQFLFEYFSETQRNKGNFPGRFSGRQFSNSRSEMNVSTLELGDSALYLCASSPRGAEMQYFGPGTRLTVL.

The V and J genes are TRBV7-2 and TRBJ2-3; 8 bases agree with TRBD1. The CDR3 runs 16 residues. V shed 1 base and J 3 bases; nucleotides not matched to a gene: 6. CDR1 SGHTA and CDR2 FQGNSA come from the germline V gene. The CDR3 nucleotides are TGTGCCAGCAGCTTAGACCGGACAGGGACAACAGATACGCAGTATTTT. Its protein is CASSLDRTGTTDTQYF.

This sequence joins TRBV5-1 and TRBJ1-1; D is perhaps TRBD1 (5 bases). The CDR3 is 13 residues long. V shed 4 bases and J shed 1 base, with 8 bases lying between them. CDR1 SGHRS and CDR2 YFSETQ come from the germline V gene. CDR3 residues: CASSTQGNTEAFF. CDR3 coding DNA: TGCGCCAGCAGCACGCAGGGGAACACTGAAGCTTTCTTT.

V is TRBV7-9 and J is TRBJ1-1; D might be TRBD1 (6 bases). Looked up from germline, CDR1 is SEHNR and CDR2 is FQNEAQ (reference sequence). The V gene lost 4 bases and the J gene lost 7 bases, with 16 bases spanning the gap. CDR3 length: 14 residues. The DNA for the CDR3 is TGTGCCAGCAGCTCAACCTTTCCGACAGGTGAAGCTTTCTTT. Its protein product is CASSSTFPTGEAFF.